This TCR beta chain was obtained from a study of identical twins. Study outcomes and limitations: Where out-of-frame alpha sequences were twin-shared, they showed excess low generation probability. While abundant cord blood beta clonotypes carried fewer insertions, memory repertoires showed no such pattern.

CDR1 is LGHNT and CDR2 is FRNRAP in the germline V gene. The ends lost 5 bases at V and 6 bases at J; junction bases unmatched: 9. The CDR3 sequence is 15 residues long. This clonotype has a count of ten or more. Its antigen is unidentified. Template switching (which added a universal primer site) was used, and cDNA carried unique molecular identifiers. TCRdb processed the 5' RACE reads anew with MiXCR; each CDR3 protein has one entry. The table records 140,000 to 150,000 distinct CDR3 sequences, roughly 3.3% of them present only once. The clonotype originates from a man between 18 and 35 years old in good health. Sequenced material: memory T cells sorted from blood. The chain recombines TRBV12-5 with TRBJ2-3; 9 nucleotides line up with TRBD2. The CDR3 DNA reads as TGTGCTAGTGGTCTGGGGAGCGGGAGGTCGGATACGCAGTATTTT. It encodes CASGLGSGRSDTQYF.